Presented here are 31 T cell receptor beta chains from one specimen sequenced in a study of tumor and adjacent non-tumor tissue in lung cancer. No cell sorting was done before RNA was extracted from the tissue. A modified ARM-PCR protocol with three rounds of nested PCR amplified TCRbeta. In TCRdb, the multiplex PCR reads were re-called with MiXCR into one record per CDR3 protein. Of 55,000 to 70,000 distinct CDR3 sequences in the sample, just under 60% were seen once. What was sequenced was lung tumor tissue. All receptors come from a man aged 50-60 years with non-small cell lung cancer.

A word on this clonotype: One end of the junction does not line up with germline, which may come from a read error. The rearrangement links TRBV11-2 to TRBJ2-7, with TRBD1 matching over 9 bases. The CDR3 spans 15 residues. Germline CDR1 is SGHAT and CDR2 is FQNNGV. CDR3 region: CASTLNPGQGYEQYF. In nucleotides, the CDR3 is TGTGCCAGCACCTTAAACCCGGGACAGGGCTACGAGCAGTATTTC.

The CDR3 loop reads CASSFGGETQYF. The CDR3 DNA sequence: TGTGCCTCCTCCTTTGGGGGAGAGACCCAGTACTTC. This rearrangement joins TRBV30 to TRBJ2-5; D is possibly TRBD1 or TRBD2 (5 bases each). CDR1 and CDR2 (germline): GTSNPN, SVGIG (reference sequence). Trimming took 7 bases from V and 4 from J, leaving 13 bases between them. This CDR3 is 12 amino acids long. Combining the CDR3 with reference TRBV30 and TRBJ2-5 gives the whole variable domain SQTIHQWPATLVQPVGSPLSLECTVEGTSNPNLYWYRQAAGRGLQLLFYSVGIGQISSEVPQNLSASRPQDRQFILSSKKLLLSDSGFYLCASSFGGETQYFGPGTRLLVL.

This clonotype showed up many times. DNA of the CDR3: TGTGCCTGGAGTCAAGGAGATCGTGAGACCCAGTACTTC. Its protein is CAWSQGDRETQYF. V gene TRBV30 combines with J gene TRBJ2-5, with D hard to call. Trimming took off 2 bases at V and 5 bases at J, with 12 bases between the two ends. CDR1 is GTSNPN, CDR2 SVGIG, per germline (reference sequence). This CDR3 has 13 residues.

Concerning this clonotype: This may arise from a read error, as a much more abundant clone is one base away. The chain uses TRBV11-2 and TRBJ1-2, with unresolved D. The CDR3 consists of 13 residues. V shed 4 bases and J shed 5 bases, with 11 bases lying between them. Germline V gene sequence: CDR1 SGHAT, CDR2 FQNNGV. For the CDR3, the DNA is TGTGCCAGCAGCTCCCAGATCGCGTATGGCTACACCTTC. Its protein is CASSSQIAYGYTF.

This sequence joins TRBV19 and TRBJ2-1, with TRBD2 matching 8 bases. The CDR3 contains 17 residues. Germline loops: CDR1 LNHDA, CDR2 SQIVND (reference sequence). After removal of 4 bases from V and 3 bases from J, the junction contained 11 bases not matched to a gene. The DNA for the CDR3 is TGTGCCAGTAGTACCCGGCGGACTAGCCGAGACTACAATGAGCAGTTCTTC. Its translation: CASSTRRTSRDYNEQFF.

Regarding this clonotype: The junction and the germline gene differ at one end; a read error may be behind it. The chain has TRBV5-5 and TRBJ2-5, with TRBD1 as a possible D gene (6 bases). In germline, CDR1 is SGHKS, CDR2 YYEKEE (reference sequence). This CDR3 has 14 amino acids. The CDR3 reads CDSSFWGQRETQYF. CDR3 sequence (DNA): TGTGACAGCAGTTTTTGGGGGCAGCGTGAGACCCAGTACTTC.

Worth noting for this clonotype: A read error may explain this, as a much larger clone is one base away. J is TRBJ2-3 and V is TRBV6-2 or TRBV6-3; 9 bases agree with TRBD2. Germline V gives CDR1 MNHEY, CDR2 SVGEGT. The CDR3 covers 14 residues. The CDR3 region is CASSYGTSTDMQYF. The CDR3 nucleotides read TGTGCCAGCAGTTACGGGACTAGCACAGATATGCAGTATTTT.

This chain uses TRBV20-1 with TRBJ2-7; no clear D gene. Germline V lookup: CDR1 DFQATT, CDR2 SNEGSKA (reference sequence). There are 13 residues in the CDR3. V gave up 1 base and J gave up 2 bases, with 9 bases separating them. The CDR3 protein is CSARGEITYEQYF. Here the CDR3 DNA reads TGCAGTGCTAGAGGCGAGATAACCTACGAGCAGTACTTC.

As regards this clonotype: Lacking the conserved final phenylalanine or tryptophan, this CDR3 likely reflects a read error. The chain recombines TRBV4-1 with TRBJ2-7, with D possibly being TRBD2 (6 bases). V was clipped by 1 base and J by 5 bases, with 21 bases between them. Germline V gene lookup returns CDR1 MGHRA and CDR2 YSYEKL. There are 17 residues in the CDR3. As DNA, the CDR3 is TGCGCCAGCAGCCAAGTGATGGTCGCAGGAGGGTTCCACGAGCAGTACTCC. It codes for CASSQVMVAGGFHEQYS.

As concerns this clonotype: This may be a read error, as it is one base from a much larger clone. The J gene is TRBJ2-7, the V gene TRBV7-9; D is perhaps TRBD1 (8 bases). The CDR3 covers 14 residues. Looked up from germline, CDR1 is SEHNR and CDR2 is FQNEAQ (reference sequence). CDR3 amino acids: CVSSSGTGAYEQYF. In DNA, the CDR3 is TGTGTCAGCAGCAGCGGGACAGGAGCCTACGAGCAGTACTTC.

The chain recombines TRBV4-1 with TRBJ2-7, with a weak D call TRBD2 (5 bases). Germline V lookup: CDR1 MGHRA, CDR2 YSYEKL. The CDR3 has 14 residues. V was clipped by 7 bases and J by 12 bases, with 25 bases between them. This CDR3 is CASNLDQRSYERYF. In DNA, the CDR3 is TGCGCCAGCAACCTGGACCAGCGGAGCTACGAGAGGTACTTC.

This clonotype has just a few counts. This CDR3 fails to terminate in the conserved phenylalanine or tryptophan, so it likely reflects a read error. The chain has TRBV2 and TRBJ2-3, with TRBD1 matching 7 bases. Looked up from germline, CDR1 is SNHLY and CDR2 is FYNNEI. This CDR3 contains 15 residues. The CDR3 nucleotides read TGTGCCAGTAGTGATGGGACAGCGAGCACAGATACGCAGTATCTT. This sequence encodes CASSDGTASTDTQYL.

On this clonotype: The junction shows a germline mismatch at one end, possibly a read error. This chain connects TRBV28 to TRBJ2-4; 7 nucleotides align to TRBD2. In germline, CDR1 is MDHEN, CDR2 SYDVKM. The length of the CDR3 is 17 residues. The DNA of the CDR3 is TGTGTCAGCAGTTTAGCTAGCGGAACCCTAGCCAAAAACATTCAGTACTTC. It encodes CVSSLASGTLAKNIQYF.

For this clonotype: Possible read error: a much larger clone is one base away. This chain connects TRBV12-3 or TRBV12-4 to TRBJ2-5; D is undetermined. V was shortened by 7 bases and J by 4 bases, with 13 bases between the two germline ends. CDR3 length: 13 residues. In nucleotides, the CDR3 is TGTGCCAGCAAGGTCGGGCTAGTAGAGACCCAGTACTTC. Its translation is CASKVGLVETQYF.

The chain has TRBV11-3 and TRBJ2-3; 8 nucleotides match TRBD2. CDR1 is SGHNT and CDR2 is YENEEA in the germline V gene. CDR3 length: 15 residues. V shed 7 bases and J 0 bases; nucleotides not matched to a gene: 6. CDR3 in amino acids: CASNARTSSTDTQYF. The CDR3 DNA follows: TGTGCCAGCAACGCCAGGACTAGCAGCACAGATACGCAGTATTTT. The full variable domain, with the rest looked up from reference TRBV11-3 and TRBJ2-3, is EAGVVQSPRYKIIEKKQPVAFWCNPISGHNTLYWYLQNLGQGPELLIRYENEEAVDDSQLPKDRFSAERLKGVDSTLKIQPAELGDSAVYLCASNARTSSTDTQYFGPGTRLTVL.

The V call is TRBV10-3, the J call TRBJ2-6, with D maybe TRBD1 (5 bases). The ends were cut back, 6 bases at V and 3 bases at J, with 12 bases in the middle. CDR1 is ENHRY, CDR2 SYGVKD, per germline. This CDR3 is built from 15 residues. CDR3: CAISPNRIGANVLTF. The DNA of the CDR3 is TGTGCCATCAGCCCGAACAGGATTGGGGCCAACGTCCTGACTTTC.

As concerns this clonotype: A much bigger clone sits one base away, suggesting this may be a read error. This sequence joins TRBV6-2 or TRBV6-3 and TRBJ1-5; D unclear. CDR3 length: 16 amino acids. Germline CDR1 and CDR2: MNHEY and SVGEGT. The CDR3 sequence: CATSYFPASSNQPQHF. The CDR3 DNA is TGTGCCACCAGTTACTTTCCAGCCTCTAGCAATCAGCCCCAGCATTTT.

In the case of this clonotype: A clone one base away is much larger, so this may be a read error. This sequence joins TRBV28 and TRBJ2-7; 9 nucleotides agree with TRBD2. V lost 5 bases to trimming and J lost 13 bases; unmatched junction nucleotides: 9. Looked up from germline, CDR1 is MDHEN and CDR2 is SYDVKM. CDR3 size: 12 residues. CDR3 bases: TGTGCCAGCAGTCCGAATGAGCGGGAGGCATACTTC. Its protein is CASSPNEREAYF. The whole variable domain, filled in from reference TRBV28 and TRBJ2-7, reads DVKVTQSSRYLVKRTGEKVFLECVQDMDHENMFWYRQDPGLGLRLIYFSYDVKMKEKGDIPEGYSVSREKKERFSLILESASTNQTSMYLCASSPNEREAYFGPGTRLTVT.

Regarding this clonotype: At one end the junction does not follow the germline gene, possibly because of a read error. The chain recombines TRBV6-5 with TRBJ2-3; D uncertain. Germline CDR1 reads MNHEY; CDR2 reads SVGAGI. CDR3 length equals 14 residues. The CDR3 bases are TGTGCCAGCAGTGCACTCCCTCACTCTGGTACGCAATATTTT. It specifies CASSALPHSGTQYF.

This clonotype was counted between two and nine times. The chain carries TRBV30 and TRBJ1-1; 7 positions agree with TRBD1. The germline V gene has CDR1 GTSNPN and CDR2 SVGIG (reference sequence). The length of the CDR3 is 17 residues. Trimming cost V 5 bases and J 0 bases; bases outside gene matches: 15. The CDR3 DNA is TGTGCCTGGGGAGCTTACAGGGGCATTTTTATGAACACTGAAGCTTTCTTT. Translating gives CAWGAYRGIFMNTEAFF.

In its sample, this clonotype was seen once. A much larger clone sits a single nucleotide away, making a read error possible. This sequence joins TRBV5-6 and TRBJ2-3; tentative D call: TRBD1 (6 bases). Germline loops: CDR1 SGHDT, CDR2 YYEEEE. CDR3 length: 15 residues. Trimming took 4 bases from V and 5 from J, leaving 17 bases between them. CDR3 residues: CASSVGGTWGDTQYF. CDR3 DNA: TGTGCCAGCAGCGTGGGTGGGACATGGGGAGATACGCAGTATTTT.

As to this clonotype: The junction does not match germline at one end; this may be a read error. The rearrangement uses TRBV20-1 and TRBJ2-7; 7 positions match TRBD2. The CDR3 spans 14 residues. CDR1 is DFQATT, CDR2 SNEGSKA, per germline (reference sequence). In DNA form, the CDR3 reads TGCAGTGCTGGGCTGGGCGGGAGAGGCTACGGGCAGTACTTC. The encoded protein is CSAGLGGRGYGQYF.

This clonotype was observed at least ten times. This chain links TRBV6-5 with TRBJ2-6; D gene unclear. The germline CDR1 and CDR2 sequences are MNHEY and SVGAGI. V lost 0 bases and J 2 bases, leaving 11 bases between the germline ends. This CDR3 has 17 amino acids. The DNA for the CDR3 is TGTGCCAGCAGTTACTCGTGGCAGCCAACTGGGGCCAACGTCCTGACTTTC. Translation: CASSYSWQPTGANVLTF.

The chain uses TRBV19 and TRBJ2-2, with D perhaps TRBD1 (6 bases). CDR1 and CDR2 from the germline V gene are LNHDA and SQIVND (reference sequence). The CDR3 is 14 residues long. Trimming took off 7 bases at V and 6 bases at J, with 15 bases between the two ends. This chain's CDR3 is CASKVAGDAGELFF. As DNA, the CDR3 is TGTGCCAGTAAGGTGGCAGGGGACGCCGGGGAGCTGTTTTTT.

Worth noting for this clonotype: Relative to the germline gene, one junction end is altered; a read error may explain this. The rearrangement joins TRBV28 to TRBJ2-3, with D tentatively TRBD2 (5 bases). The CDR3 is 15 amino acids. Germline lookup yields CDR1 MDHEN and CDR2 SYDVKM. CDR3 in DNA: TGTGTCAGCAGTTTAATTCAAGGGAGCACAGATACCCAGTATTTT. Amino acids: CVSSLIQGSTDTQYF.

This clonotype came up a few times. The rearrangement links TRBV5-1 to TRBJ1-4; 8 bases line up with TRBD1. Per germline, CDR1 SGHRS and CDR2 YFSETQ. CDR3 length: 14 amino acids. The J segment lost 5 bases and the V segment lost 2 bases, leaving 2 bases of the junction unmatched. CDR3 amino acids: CASSFGQGNEKLFF. In DNA form, the CDR3 reads TGCGCCAGCAGCTTTGGACAGGGAAATGAAAAACTGTTTTTT.

Worth noting for this clonotype: A read error may produce the germline difference seen at one junction end. This sequence joins TRBV11-1 and TRBJ2-5; no reliable D call. Germline values: CDR1 SGHAT, CDR2 FQDESV (reference sequence). CDR3 length: 15 residues. CDR3 in DNA: TGTGCCAGCAGCTTAGGGGCAGTGGGCACGGAGACCCAGTATTTC. Amino acid sequence: CASSLGAVGTETQYF.

As for this clonotype: Likely a read error: the CDR3 ends without its conserved phenylalanine or tryptophan. The V gene is TRBV4-2, the J gene TRBJ2-7, with D tentatively TRBD1 (6 bases). The germline CDR1 and CDR2 sequences are LGHNA and YNFKEQ. V dropped 5 bases and J dropped 4 bases, with 12 bases sitting between them. The CDR3 is made up of 13 amino acids. The CDR3 DNA is TGTGCCAGCAGCTGGGGGCGAGCATACGAGCAGTACTCC. As protein: CASSWGRAYEQYS.

Details on this clonotype: This CDR3 fails to terminate in the conserved phenylalanine or tryptophan, so it likely reflects a read error. The chain joins TRBV6-5 to TRBJ2-1, with TRBD2 identical over 8 bases. The CDR3 is 14 residues long. The germline V gene encodes CDR1 MNHEY and CDR2 SVGAGI. The CDR3 region is CTSNTGGLYNEQFL. CDR3 nucleotide sequence: TGTACCAGCAATACGGGAGGGCTGTACAATGAGCAGTTCCTC.

As concerns this clonotype: At one boundary the junction diverges from the germline segment, which might be a read error. The chain couples TRBV20-1 to TRBJ1-5; D unclear. This CDR3 has 17 amino acids. From germline, CDR1 is DFQATT and CDR2 SNEGSKA (reference sequence). The CDR3 DNA is TGCGGTGCTACTACCCTTTCCGGGAAAACTACTCCGGGGCCCCAGCATTTT. It yields the protein CGATTLSGKTTPGPQHF.

This clonotype came up a few times. Possible read error: a much larger clone is one base away. The chain carries TRBV28 and TRBJ1-5, with D maybe TRBD1 (6 bases). The CDR3 totals 17 residues. Looked up from germline, CDR1 is MDHEN and CDR2 is SYDVKM. The chain's CDR3 is CASRTGSAAVRHQPQRF. CDR3 nucleotide sequence: TGTGCCAGCAGAACAGGGTCGGCGGCAGTCCGCCATCAGCCCCAGCGTTTT.